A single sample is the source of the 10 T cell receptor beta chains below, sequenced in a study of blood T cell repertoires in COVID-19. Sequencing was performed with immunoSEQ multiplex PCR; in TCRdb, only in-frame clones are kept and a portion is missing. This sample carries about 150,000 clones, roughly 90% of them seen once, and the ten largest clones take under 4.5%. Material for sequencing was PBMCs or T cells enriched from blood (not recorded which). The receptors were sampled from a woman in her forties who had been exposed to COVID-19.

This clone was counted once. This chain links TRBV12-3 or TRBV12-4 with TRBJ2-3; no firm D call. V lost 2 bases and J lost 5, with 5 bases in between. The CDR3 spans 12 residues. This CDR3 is CASSLPGDTQYF. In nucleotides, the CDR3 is TGTGCCAGCAGTTTACCAGGAGATACGCAGTATTTT.

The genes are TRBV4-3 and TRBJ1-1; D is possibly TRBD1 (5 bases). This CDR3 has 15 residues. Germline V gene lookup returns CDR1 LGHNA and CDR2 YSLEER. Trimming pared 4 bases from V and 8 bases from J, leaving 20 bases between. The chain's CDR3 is CASSLLNAGRNEAFF. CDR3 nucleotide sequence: TGCGCCAGCAGCCTGCTAAACGCGGGACGTAACGAAGCTTTCTTT.

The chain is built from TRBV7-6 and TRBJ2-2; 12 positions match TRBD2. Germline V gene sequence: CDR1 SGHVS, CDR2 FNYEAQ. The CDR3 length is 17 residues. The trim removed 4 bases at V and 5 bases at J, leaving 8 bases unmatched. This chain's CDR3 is CASSSSLAGGHTGELFF. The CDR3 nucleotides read TGTGCCAGCAGCTCCTCCCTAGCGGGGGGGCATACCGGGGAGCTGTTTTTT.

CDR3 in amino acids: CASSARQGMNTEAFF. CDR3 bases: TGTGCCAGCAGCGCGAGACAGGGGATGAACACTGAAGCTTTCTTT. This chain joins TRBV9 and TRBJ1-1, with TRBD1 matching 8 bases. Germline-derived CDR1 and CDR2 are SGDLS and YYNGEE. The CDR3 loop spans 15 amino acids. V dropped 3 bases and J dropped 0; count of bases not matched to a gene: 4.

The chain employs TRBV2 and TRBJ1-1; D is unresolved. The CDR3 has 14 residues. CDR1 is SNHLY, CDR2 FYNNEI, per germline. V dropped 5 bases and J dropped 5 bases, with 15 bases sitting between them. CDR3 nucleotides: TGTGCCAGCAGTAGGGCGGGTCGTGGGACTGAAGCTTTCTTT. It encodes CASSRAGRGTEAFF.

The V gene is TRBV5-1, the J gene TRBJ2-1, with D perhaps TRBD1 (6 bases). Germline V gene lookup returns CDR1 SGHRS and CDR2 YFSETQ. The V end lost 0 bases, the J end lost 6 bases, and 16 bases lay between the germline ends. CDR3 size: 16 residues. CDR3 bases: TGCGCCAGCAGCTTGGTAGCCAGGGGCTTTAGCAATGAGCAGTTCTTC. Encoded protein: CASSLVARGFSNEQFF.

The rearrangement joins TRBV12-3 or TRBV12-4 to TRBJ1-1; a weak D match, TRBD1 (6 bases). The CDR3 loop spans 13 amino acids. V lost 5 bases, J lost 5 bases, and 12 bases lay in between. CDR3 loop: CASSVSQGTEAFF. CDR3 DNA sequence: TGTGCCAGCAGTGTTAGTCAGGGGACTGAAGCTTTCTTT.

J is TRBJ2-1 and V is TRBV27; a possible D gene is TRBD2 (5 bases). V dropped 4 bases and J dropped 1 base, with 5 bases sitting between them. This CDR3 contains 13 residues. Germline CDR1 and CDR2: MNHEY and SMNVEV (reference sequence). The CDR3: CASSSGSYNEQFF. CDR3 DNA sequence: TGTGCCAGCAGTTCGGGGTCCTACAATGAGCAGTTCTTC.

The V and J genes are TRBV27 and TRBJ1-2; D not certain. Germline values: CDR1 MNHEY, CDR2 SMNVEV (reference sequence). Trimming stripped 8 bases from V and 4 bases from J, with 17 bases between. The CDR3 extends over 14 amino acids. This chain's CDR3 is CASSMALSGYGYTF. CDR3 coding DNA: TGTGCCAGCTCTATGGCCTTGAGCGGCTATGGCTACACCTTC.

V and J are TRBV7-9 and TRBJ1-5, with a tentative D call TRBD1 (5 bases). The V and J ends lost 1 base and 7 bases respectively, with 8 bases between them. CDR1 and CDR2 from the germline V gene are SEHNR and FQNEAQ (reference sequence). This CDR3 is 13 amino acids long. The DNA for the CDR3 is TGTGCCAGCAGCTTAGGGGGGGGGCAGCCCCAGCATTTT. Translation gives CASSLGGGQPQHF.